This T cell receptor (beta chain) was documented in a study of a mutant IDH1 vaccine in newly diagnosed glioma. Generated by immunoSEQ multiplex PCR, the TCRdb table keeps only in-frame clones and is missing some. The profile shows more than 45,000 clones, around nine tenths of them singletons. This clone has only a few counts. Its cognate antigen is unknown. The time point is: week 35, safety follow-up. Mutant IDH1 20-mer peptide, at 300 ug, made up each vaccine dose, with topical imiquimod. V gave up 5 bases and J gave up 6 bases; unmatched junction bases: 16. Germline-derived CDR1 and CDR2 are SGDLS and YYNGEE. The length of the CDR3 is 17 residues.

This receptor was obtained from a middle-aged woman with glioma. V usage is TRBV9 and J usage is TRBJ2-3, with 9 bases identical to TRBD2. The material sequenced was PBMCs, taken from a glioma patient whose treatment included an IDH1 peptide vaccine. CDR3 protein: CASSGTGTSRPQDTQYF. DNA for the CDR3: TGTGCCAGCAGTGGCACCGGGACTAGCCGACCTCAGGATACGCAGTATTTT.